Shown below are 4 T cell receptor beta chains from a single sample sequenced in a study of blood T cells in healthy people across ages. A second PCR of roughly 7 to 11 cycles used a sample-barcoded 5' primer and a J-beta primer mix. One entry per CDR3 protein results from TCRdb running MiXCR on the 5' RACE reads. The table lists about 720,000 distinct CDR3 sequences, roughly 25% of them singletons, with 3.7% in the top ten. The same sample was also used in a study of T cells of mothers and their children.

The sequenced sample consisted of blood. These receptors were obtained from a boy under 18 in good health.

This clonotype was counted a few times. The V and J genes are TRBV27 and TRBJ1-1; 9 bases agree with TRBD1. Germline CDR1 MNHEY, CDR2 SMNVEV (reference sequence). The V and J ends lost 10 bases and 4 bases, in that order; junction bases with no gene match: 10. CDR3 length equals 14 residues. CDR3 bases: TGTGCCATCTACCGGGGACAGGGATCCACTGAAGCTTTCTTT. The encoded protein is CAIYRGQGSTEAFF.

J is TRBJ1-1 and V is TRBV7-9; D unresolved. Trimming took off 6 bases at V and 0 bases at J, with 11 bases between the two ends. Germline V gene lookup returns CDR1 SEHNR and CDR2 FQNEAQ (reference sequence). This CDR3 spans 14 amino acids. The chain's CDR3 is CASRPTLMNTEAFF. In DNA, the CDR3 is TGTGCCAGCAGACCCACCTTGATGAACACTGAAGCTTTCTTT.

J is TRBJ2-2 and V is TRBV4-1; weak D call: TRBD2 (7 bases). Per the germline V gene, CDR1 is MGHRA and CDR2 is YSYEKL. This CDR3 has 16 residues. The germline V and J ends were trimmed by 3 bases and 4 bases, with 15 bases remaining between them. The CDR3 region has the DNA TGCGCCAGCAGCCACCCGGGGAGGGGGGGCACCGGGGAGCTGTTTTTT. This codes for CASSHPGRGGTGELFF.

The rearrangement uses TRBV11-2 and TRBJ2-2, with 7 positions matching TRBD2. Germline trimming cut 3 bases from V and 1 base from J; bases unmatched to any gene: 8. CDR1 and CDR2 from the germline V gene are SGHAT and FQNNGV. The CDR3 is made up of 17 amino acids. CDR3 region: CASSLGLRSQNTGELFF. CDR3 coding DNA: TGTGCCAGCAGCTTGGGACTAAGGTCGCAGAACACCGGGGAGCTGTTTTTT.